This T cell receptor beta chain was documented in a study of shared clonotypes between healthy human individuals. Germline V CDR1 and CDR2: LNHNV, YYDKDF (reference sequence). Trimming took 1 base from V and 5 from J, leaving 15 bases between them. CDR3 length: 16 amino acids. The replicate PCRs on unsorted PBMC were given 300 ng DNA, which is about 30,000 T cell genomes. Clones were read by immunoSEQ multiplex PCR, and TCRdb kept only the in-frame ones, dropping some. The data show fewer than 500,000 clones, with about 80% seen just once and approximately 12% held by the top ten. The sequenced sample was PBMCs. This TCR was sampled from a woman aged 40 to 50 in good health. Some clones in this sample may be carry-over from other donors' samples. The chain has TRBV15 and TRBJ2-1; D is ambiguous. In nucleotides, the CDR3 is TGTGCCACCAGCAGAGGATTGCAGCTTGGGGACAATGAGCAGTTCTTC. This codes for CATSRGLQLGDNEQFF.